One sample yielded the 2 T cell receptor beta chains listed below, sequenced in a study of preoperative IRX-2 immunotherapy in early breast cancer. Specified treatment: preoperative locoregional IRX-2 cytokine immunotherapy. Using immunoSEQ multiplex PCR, the repertoire was profiled, and TCRdb retains in-frame clones only, with some absent. The sample yields about 42,000 clones, about 72% seen once. The input for sequencing was tumor tissue, taken after IRX-2 immunotherapy. These receptors were collected from a human donor with breast cancer.

V gene TRBV29-1 combines with J gene TRBJ2-3, with TRBD2 as a possible D gene (6 bases). V was cut by 6 bases and J by 2 bases, with 18 bases left in between. The CDR3 runs 15 residues. CDR1 and CDR2 (germline): SQVTM, ANQGSEA. Here the CDR3 reads CSVFGFAGFTDTQYF. The CDR3 region has the DNA TGCAGCGTCTTCGGGTTTGCGGGGTTCACAGATACGCAGTATTTT.

This sequence joins TRBV15 and TRBJ1-3; TRBD1 matches 7 bases. V shed 3 bases, J shed 4 bases, and the junction held 6 bases outside the gene matches. Germline V gene data show CDR1 as LNHNV and CDR2 as YYDKDF (reference sequence). The CDR3 loop spans 15 amino acids. In nucleotides, the CDR3 is TGTGCCACCAGCAGCGCACCGGGACAGGGAAACACCATATATTTT. Protein product: CATSSAPGQGNTIYF. The entire variable domain, with the rest obtained from reference TRBV15 and TRBJ1-3, is as follows: DAMVIQNPRYQVTQFGKPVTLSCSQTLNHNVMYWYQQKSSQAPKLLFHYYDKDFNNEADTPDNFQSRRPNTSFCFLDIRSPGLGDTAMYLCATSSAPGQGNTIYFGEGSWLTVV.